This T cell receptor (beta chain) was captured in a study of T cells in Graves' hyperthyroidism and ophthalmopathy. Researchers amplified the TCR beta CDR3 regions from RNA transcripts. Primed by the HTBI set, a first-round RT-PCR was run on the TCR CDR3. TCRdb ran MiXCR on the multiplex PCR reads and lists one entry per CDR3 protein. The data show a few hundred thousand distinct CDR3 sequences, around 16% seen once. The V and J ends lost 6 bases and 2 bases respectively, with 12 bases between them. Germline V gene data show CDR1 as ENHRY and CDR2 as SYGVKD. CDR3 length equals 14 residues. Duration under 3 months, a NOSPECS grade of at least 4, and a Clinical Activity Score of at least 3 characterized the ophthalmopathy patients. Patients were excluded because of uncontrolled infection, other autoimmune disease, pregnancy or lactation. There are many counts of this clonotype.

The source of this sequence is a woman in her 40s with Graves' ophthalmopathy. This chain joins TRBV10-3 and TRBJ2-3; D possibly corresponds to TRBD1 (6 bases). Sequencing was performed on blood. CDR3 loop: CAISLTGSTDTQYF. CDR3 DNA sequence: TGTGCCATCAGCCTGACAGGATCCACAGATACGCAGTATTTT.